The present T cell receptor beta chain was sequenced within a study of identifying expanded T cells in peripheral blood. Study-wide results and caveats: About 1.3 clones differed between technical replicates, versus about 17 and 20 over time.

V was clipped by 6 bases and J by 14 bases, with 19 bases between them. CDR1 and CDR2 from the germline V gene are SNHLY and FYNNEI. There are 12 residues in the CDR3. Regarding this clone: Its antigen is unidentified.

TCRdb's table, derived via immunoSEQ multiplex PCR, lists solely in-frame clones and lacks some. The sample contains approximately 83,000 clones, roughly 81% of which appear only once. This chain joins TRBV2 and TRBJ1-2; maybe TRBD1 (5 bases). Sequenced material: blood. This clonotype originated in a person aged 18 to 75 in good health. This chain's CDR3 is CASRRDSQTRTF. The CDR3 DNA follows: TGTGCCAGCAGACGGGACTCACAAACTAGGACCTTC.